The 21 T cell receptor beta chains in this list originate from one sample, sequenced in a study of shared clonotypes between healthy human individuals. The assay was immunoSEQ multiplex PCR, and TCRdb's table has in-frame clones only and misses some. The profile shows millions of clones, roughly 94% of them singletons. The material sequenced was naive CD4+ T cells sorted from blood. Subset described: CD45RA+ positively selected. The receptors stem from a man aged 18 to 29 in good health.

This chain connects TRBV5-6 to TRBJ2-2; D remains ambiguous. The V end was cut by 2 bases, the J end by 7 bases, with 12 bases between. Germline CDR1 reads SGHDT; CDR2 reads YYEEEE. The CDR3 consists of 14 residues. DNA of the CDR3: TGTGCCAGCAGCTTAATGTTGGGTATCGGGGAGCTGTTTTTT. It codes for CASSLMLGIGELFF.

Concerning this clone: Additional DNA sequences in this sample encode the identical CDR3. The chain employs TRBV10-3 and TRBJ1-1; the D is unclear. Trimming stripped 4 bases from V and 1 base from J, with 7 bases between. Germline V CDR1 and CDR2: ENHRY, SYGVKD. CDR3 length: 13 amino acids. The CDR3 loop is CAISVVENTEAFF. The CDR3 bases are TGTGCCATCAGTGTGGTGGAGAACACTGAAGCTTTCTTT.

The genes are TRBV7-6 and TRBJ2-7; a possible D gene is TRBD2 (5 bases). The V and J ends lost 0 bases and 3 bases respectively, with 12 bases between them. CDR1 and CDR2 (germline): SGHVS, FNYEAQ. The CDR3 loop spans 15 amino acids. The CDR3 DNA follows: TGTGCCAGCAGCTTAGCGAGGGCAGGACTCTACGAGCAGTACTTC. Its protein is CASSLARAGLYEQYF.

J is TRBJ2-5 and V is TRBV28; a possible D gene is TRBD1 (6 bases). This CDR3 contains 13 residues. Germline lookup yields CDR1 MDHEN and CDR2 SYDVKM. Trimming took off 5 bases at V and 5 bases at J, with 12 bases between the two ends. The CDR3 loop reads CASSRGQRETQYF. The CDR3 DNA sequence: TGTGCCAGCAGTCGAGGACAGAGGGAGACCCAGTACTTC.

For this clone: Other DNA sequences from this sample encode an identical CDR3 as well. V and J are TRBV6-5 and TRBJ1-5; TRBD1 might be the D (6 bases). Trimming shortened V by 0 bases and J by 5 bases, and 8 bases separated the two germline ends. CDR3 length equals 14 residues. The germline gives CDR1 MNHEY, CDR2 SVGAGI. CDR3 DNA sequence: TGTGCCAGCAGTTACTCAAGGGGGGATCAGCCCCAGCATTTT. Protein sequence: CASSYSRGDQPQHF.

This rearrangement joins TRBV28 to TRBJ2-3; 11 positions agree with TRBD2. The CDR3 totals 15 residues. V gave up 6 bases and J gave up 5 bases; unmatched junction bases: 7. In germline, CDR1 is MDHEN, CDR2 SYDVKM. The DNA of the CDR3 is TGTGCCAGCAGCTTAGCGGGGGGGTTCGGAGATACGCAGTATTTT. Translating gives CASSLAGGFGDTQYF.

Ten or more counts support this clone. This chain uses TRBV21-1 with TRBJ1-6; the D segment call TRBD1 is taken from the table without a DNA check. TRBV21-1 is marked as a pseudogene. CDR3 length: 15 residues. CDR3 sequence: CASSNNSSYNSPLHF. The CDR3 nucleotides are TGTGCCAGCAGCAATAACAGCTCCTATAATTCACCCCTCCACTTT.

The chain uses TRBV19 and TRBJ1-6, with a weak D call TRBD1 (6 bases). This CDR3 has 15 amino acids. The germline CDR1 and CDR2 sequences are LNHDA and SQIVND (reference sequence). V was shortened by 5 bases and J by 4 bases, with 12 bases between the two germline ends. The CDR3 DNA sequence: TGTGCCAGTAGTCCCTTGGACAGATATAATTCACCCCTCCACTTT. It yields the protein CASSPLDRYNSPLHF.

The CDR3 region has the DNA TGCGCCAGCAGCCAAGACGGCGGGGGTAGCAATCAGCCCCAGCATTTT. Translating it yields CASSQDGGGSNQPQHF. The chain links TRBV4-1 to TRBJ1-5; tentatively, D is TRBD1 (5 bases). The CDR3 is 16 amino acids. CDR1 is MGHRA, CDR2 YSYEKL, per germline. V was cut by 0 bases and J by 0 bases, with 9 bases left in between.

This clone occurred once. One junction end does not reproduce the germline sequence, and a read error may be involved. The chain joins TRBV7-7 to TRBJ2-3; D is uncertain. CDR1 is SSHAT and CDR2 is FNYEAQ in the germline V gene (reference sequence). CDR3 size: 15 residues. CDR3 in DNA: TGTGCTAGCAGCCCCCTAGGGATTGTGTCAGATACGCAGTATTTT. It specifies CASSPLGIVSDTQYF.

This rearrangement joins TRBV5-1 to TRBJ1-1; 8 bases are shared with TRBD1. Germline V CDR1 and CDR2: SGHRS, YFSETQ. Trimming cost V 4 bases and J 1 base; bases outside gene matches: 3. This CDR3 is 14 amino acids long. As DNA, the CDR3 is TGCGCCAGCAGCCGGGACAGGACGAACACTGAAGCTTTCTTT. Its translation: CASSRDRTNTEAFF.

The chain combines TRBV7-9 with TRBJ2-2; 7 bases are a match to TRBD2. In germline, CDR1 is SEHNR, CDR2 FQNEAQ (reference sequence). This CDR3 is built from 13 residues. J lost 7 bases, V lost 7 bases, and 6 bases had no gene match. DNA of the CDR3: TGTGCCAGCACCGGACTAGTTGTCGGGGAGCTGTTTTTT. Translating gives CASTGLVVGELFF.

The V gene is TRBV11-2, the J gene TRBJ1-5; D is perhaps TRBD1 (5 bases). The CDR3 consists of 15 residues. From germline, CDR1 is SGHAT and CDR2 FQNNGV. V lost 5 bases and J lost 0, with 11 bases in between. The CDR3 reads CASSHRQSSNQPQHF. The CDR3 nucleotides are TGTGCCAGCAGCCACAGACAGTCTAGCAATCAGCCCCAGCATTTT.

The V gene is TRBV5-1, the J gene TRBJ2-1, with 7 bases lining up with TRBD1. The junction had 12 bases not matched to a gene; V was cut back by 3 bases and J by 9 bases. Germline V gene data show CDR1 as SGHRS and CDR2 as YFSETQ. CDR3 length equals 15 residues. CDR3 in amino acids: CASSSPDRAGFEQFF. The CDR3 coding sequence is TGCGCCAGCAGCTCTCCCGACAGGGCTGGATTTGAGCAGTTCTTC. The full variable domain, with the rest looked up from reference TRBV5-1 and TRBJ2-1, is KAGVTQTPRYLIKTRGQQVTLSCSPISGHRSVSWYQQTPGQGLQFLFEYFSETQRNKGNFPGRFSGRQFSNSRSEMNVSTLELGDSALYLCASSSPDRAGFEQFFGPGTRLTVL.

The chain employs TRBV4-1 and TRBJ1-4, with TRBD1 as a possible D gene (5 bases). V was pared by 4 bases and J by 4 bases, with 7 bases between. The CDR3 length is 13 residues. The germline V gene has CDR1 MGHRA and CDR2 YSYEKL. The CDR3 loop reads CASSLQVNEKLFF. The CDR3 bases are TGCGCCAGCAGCCTACAGGTTAATGAAAAACTGTTTTTT.

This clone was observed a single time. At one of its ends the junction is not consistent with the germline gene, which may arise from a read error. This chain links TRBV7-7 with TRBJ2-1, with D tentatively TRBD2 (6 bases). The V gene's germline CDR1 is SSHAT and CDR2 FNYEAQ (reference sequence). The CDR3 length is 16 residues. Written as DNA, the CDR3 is TGTGCTAGCAGCTTGGGAGGACTGTCGACCTACAATGAGCAGTTCTTC. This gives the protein CASSLGGLSTYNEQFF.

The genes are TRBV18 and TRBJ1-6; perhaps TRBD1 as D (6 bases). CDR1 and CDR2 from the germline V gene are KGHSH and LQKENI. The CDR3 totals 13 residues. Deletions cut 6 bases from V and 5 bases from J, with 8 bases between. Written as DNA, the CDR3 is TGTGCCAGCTCGCGGACAGATAATTCACCCCTCCACTTT. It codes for CASSRTDNSPLHF. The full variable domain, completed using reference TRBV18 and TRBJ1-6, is NAGVMQNPRHLVRRRGQEARLRCSPMKGHSHVYWYRQLPEEGLKFMVYLQKENIIDESGMPKERFSAEFPKEGPSILRIQQVVRGDSAAYFCASSRTDNSPLHFGNGTRLTVT.

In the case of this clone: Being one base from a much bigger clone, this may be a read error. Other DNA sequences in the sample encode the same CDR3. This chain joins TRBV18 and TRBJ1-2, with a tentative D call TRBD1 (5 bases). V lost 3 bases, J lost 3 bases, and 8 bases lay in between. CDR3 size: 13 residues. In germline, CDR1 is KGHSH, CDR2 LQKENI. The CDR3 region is CASSPQGDYGYTF. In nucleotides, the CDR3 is TGTGCCAGCTCACCCCAGGGAGACTATGGCTACACCTTC.

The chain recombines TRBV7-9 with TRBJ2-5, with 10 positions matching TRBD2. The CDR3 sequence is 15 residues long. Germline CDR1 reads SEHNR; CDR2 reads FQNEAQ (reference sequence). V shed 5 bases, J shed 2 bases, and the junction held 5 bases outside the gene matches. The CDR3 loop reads CASSTGTSVQETQYF. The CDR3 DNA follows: TGTGCCAGCAGCACAGGGACTAGCGTACAAGAGACCCAGTACTTC.

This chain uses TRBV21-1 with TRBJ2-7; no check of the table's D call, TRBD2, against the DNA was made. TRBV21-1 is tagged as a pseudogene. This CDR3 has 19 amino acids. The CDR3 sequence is CASSKDYFKLAETTYEQYF. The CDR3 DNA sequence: TGTGCCAGCAGCAAAGATTATTTCAAACTAGCGGAGACAACCTACGAGCAGTACTTC.

The CDR3 is CASSQGLGNTGELFF. Here the CDR3 DNA reads TGTGCCAGCTCACAGGGACTAGGGAACACCGGGGAGCTGTTTTTT. The V call is TRBV18, the J call TRBJ2-2; 8 nucleotides match TRBD2. This CDR3 spans 15 amino acids. Trimming removed 4 bases from V and 1 base from J; junction bases left unmatched: 2. The germline CDR1 and CDR2 sequences are KGHSH and LQKENI.